This T cell receptor (beta chain) was profiled in a study of T cell repertoires in aging, cancer and after chemotherapy. Study-level background: Clear clonal overlap appeared across healthy donor samples taken over several months to years. Study results and caveats: In each cancer cohort, median generation probability increased across chemotherapy, suggesting thymic output rebounded.

Amplification of TCR beta used genomic DNA extracted from peripheral blood. A single count supports this clonotype. Its cognate antigen is unknown. The CDR3 has 13 amino acids. V lost 4 bases to trimming and J lost 0 bases, with 4 bases between them. The germline gives CDR1 SGHDN, CDR2 FVKESK. Multiplex touch-down PCR with TRB-A/B primers amplified rearranged V-D-J TRB sequences. TCRdb reprocessed the multiplex PCR reads via MiXCR and lists one record per CDR3 protein. The sample lists more than 8,000 distinct CDR3 sequences, roughly 32% seen once, with 2.5% to 3.5% in the top ten. Source material: blood. This receptor was obtained from a human donor in good health. J is TRBJ1-5 and V is TRBV14; no reliable D call. CDR3 loop: CASSRNSNQPQHF. The CDR3 DNA reads as TGTGCCAGCAGCCGCAATAGCAATCAGCCCCAGCATTTT.